This T cell receptor beta chain was sequenced in a study of identical twins. This clonotype was detected many times. Antigen specificity is unknown. Each CDR3 protein is one row after TCRdb ran MiXCR on the 5' RACE reads. In the table there are about 240,000 distinct CDR3 sequences, roughly a tenth of which are singletons. The germline V gene has CDR1 MNHEY and CDR2 SVGEGT. The CDR3 is 14 amino acids. The V end was cut by 7 bases, the J end by 5 bases, with 17 bases between. Study results and caveats: Carriage of fewer insertions was seen in abundant cord blood beta clonotypes, whereas memory repertoires showed none. Part of the zero-insertion signal could reflect confounding by invariant MAIT and iNKT cells. Interpretation of the results relied on cross-sectional statistical analysis and not on following the same donors.

This TCR came from a man between 50 and 59 years old in good health. Sequenced material: memory T cells sorted from blood. V gene TRBV6-2 or TRBV6-3 combines with J gene TRBJ1-1; the D gene is possibly TRBD1 (5 bases). CDR3 coding DNA: TGTGCCAGCACCTACTTTTACGGGGGGACTGAAGCTTTCTTT. Protein sequence: CASTYFYGGTEAFF.